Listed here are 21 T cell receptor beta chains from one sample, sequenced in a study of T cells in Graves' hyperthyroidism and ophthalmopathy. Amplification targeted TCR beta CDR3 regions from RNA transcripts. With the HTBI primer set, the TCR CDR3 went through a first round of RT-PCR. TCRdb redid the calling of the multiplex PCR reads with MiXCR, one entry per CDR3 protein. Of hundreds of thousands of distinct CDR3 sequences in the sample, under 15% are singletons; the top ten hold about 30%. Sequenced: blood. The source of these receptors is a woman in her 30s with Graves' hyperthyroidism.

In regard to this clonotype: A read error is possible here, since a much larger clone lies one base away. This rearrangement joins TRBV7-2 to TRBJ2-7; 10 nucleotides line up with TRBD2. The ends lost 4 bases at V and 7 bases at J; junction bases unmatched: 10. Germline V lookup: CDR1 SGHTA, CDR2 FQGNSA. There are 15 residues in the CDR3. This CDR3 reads CASSYLAGASGEQYF. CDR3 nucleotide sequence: TGTGCCAGCAGCTATCTAGCGGGAGCCTCGGGTGAGCAGTACTTC.

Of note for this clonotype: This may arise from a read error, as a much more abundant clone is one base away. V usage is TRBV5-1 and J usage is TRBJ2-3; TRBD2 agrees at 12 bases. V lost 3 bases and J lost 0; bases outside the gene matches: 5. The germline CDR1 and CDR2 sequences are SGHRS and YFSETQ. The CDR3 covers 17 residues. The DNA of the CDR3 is TGCGCCAGCAGCTCCAGACTAGCGGGAGCTAGCACAGATACGCAGTATTTT. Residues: CASSSRLAGASTDTQYF.

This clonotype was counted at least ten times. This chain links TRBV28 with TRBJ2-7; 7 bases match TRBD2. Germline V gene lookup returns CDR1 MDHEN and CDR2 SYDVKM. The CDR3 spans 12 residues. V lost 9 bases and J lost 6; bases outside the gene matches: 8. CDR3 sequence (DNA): TGTGCCAGTTGGCCGGGGGGACGCGAGCAGTACTTC. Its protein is CASWPGGREQYF. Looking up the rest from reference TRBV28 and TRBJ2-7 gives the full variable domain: DVKVTQSSRYLVKRTGEKVFLECVQDMDHENMFWYRQDPGLGLRLIYFSYDVKMKEKGDIPEGYSVSREKKERFSLILESASTNQTSMYLCASWPGGREQYFGPGTRLTVT.

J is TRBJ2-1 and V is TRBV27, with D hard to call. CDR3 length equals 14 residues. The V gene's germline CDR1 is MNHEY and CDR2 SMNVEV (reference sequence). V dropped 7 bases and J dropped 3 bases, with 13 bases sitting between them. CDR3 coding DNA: TGTGCCAGCAAGCTGGCGGTGGACTACAATGAGCAGTTCTTC. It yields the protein CASKLAVDYNEQFF.

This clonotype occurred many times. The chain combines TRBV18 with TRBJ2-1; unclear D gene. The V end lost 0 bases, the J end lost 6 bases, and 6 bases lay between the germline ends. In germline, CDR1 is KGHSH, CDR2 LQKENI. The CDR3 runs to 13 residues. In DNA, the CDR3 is TGTGCCAGCTCACCACCGGTATTCAATGAGCAGTTCTTC. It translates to CASSPPVFNEQFF.

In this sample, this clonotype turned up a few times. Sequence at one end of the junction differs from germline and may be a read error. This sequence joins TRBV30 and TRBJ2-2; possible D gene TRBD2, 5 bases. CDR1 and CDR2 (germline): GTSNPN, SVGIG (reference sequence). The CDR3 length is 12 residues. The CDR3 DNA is TGTGCCTGGAGTGGTAACACCGGGGAGCTGTCTTTT. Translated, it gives CAWSGNTGELSF.

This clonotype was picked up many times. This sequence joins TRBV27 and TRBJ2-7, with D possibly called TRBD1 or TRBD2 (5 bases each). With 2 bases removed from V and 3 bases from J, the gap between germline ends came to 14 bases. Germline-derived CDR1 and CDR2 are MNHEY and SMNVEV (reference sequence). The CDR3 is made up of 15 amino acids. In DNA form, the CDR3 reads TGTGCCAGCAGTTTACAACCGGGACCGTTCTACGAGCAGTACTTC. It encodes CASSLQPGPFYEQYF.

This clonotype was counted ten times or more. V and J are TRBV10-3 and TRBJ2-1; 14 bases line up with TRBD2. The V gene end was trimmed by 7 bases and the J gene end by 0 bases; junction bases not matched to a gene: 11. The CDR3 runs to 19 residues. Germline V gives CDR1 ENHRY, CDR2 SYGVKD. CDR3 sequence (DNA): TGTGCCATCAAGACCGGGACTAGCGGGAGTGACCACTCCTACAATGAGCAGTTCTTC. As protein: CAIKTGTSGSDHSYNEQFF.

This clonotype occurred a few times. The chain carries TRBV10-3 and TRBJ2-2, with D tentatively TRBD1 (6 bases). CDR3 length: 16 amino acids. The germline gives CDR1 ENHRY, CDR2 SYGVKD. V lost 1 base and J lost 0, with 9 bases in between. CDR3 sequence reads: CAISELGQTNTGELFF. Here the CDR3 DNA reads TGTGCCATCAGTGAGTTAGGACAGACGAACACCGGGGAGCTGTTTTTT.

CDR3: CSARDWELGDYEQYF. CDR3 nucleotides: TGCAGTGCTAGAGATTGGGAGCTGGGGGACTACGAGCAGTACTTC. The gene calls are TRBV20-1 and TRBJ2-7, with D possibly being TRBD1 or TRBD2 (5 bases each). V lost 0 bases and J 3 bases, leaving 15 bases between the germline ends. CDR1 DFQATT and CDR2 SNEGSKA come from the germline V gene (reference sequence). This CDR3 spans 15 amino acids.

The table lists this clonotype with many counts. This chain's CDR3 is CASSLLSWTSGSDNEQFF. The CDR3 region has the DNA TGTGCCAGCAGCCTACTAAGTTGGACTAGCGGGTCTGACAATGAGCAGTTCTTC. V and J are TRBV12-3 or TRBV12-4 and TRBJ2-1; 11 bases match TRBD2. This CDR3 is 18 amino acids long. V shed 6 bases and J 5 bases; nucleotides not matched to a gene: 15.

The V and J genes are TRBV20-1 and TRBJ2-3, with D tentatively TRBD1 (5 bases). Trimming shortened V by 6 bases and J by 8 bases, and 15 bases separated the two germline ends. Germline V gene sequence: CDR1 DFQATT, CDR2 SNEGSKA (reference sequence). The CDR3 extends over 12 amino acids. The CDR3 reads CSAQKQALTQYF. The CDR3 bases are TGCAGTGCCCAGAAACAGGCTCTTACGCAGTATTTT.

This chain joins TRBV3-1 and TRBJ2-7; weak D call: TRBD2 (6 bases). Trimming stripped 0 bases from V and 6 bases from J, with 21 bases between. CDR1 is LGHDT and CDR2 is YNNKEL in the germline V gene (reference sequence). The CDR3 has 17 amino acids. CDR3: CASSQDGGPLKGGEQYF. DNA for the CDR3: TGTGCCAGCAGCCAAGATGGAGGCCCCCTGAAGGGAGGCGAGCAGTACTTC.

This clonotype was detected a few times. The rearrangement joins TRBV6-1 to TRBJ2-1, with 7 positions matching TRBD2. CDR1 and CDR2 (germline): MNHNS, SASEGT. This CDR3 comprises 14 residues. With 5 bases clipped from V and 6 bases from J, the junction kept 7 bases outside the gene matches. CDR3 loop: CASSQTGGGNEQFF. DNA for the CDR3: TGTGCCAGCAGTCAGACGGGGGGTGGCAATGAGCAGTTCTTC.

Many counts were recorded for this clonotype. CDR3 residues: CASRDRTYNEQFF. The CDR3 bases are TGTGCCAGCCGGGACAGGACCTACAATGAGCAGTTCTTC. The J gene is TRBJ2-1, the V gene TRBV2; 8 nucleotides line up with TRBD1. The germline V gene has CDR1 SNHLY and CDR2 FYNNEI. The CDR3 has 13 amino acids. The V gene end was trimmed by 8 bases and the J gene end by 2 bases; junction bases not matched to a gene: 2.

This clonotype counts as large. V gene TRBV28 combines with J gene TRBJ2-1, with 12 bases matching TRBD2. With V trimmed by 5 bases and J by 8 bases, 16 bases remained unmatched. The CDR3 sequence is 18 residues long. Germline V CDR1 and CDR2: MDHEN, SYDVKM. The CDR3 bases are TGTGCCAGCAGTACTGAACCCCTCGGACTAGCGGGATTCGATGAGCAGTTCTTC. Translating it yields CASSTEPLGLAGFDEQFF. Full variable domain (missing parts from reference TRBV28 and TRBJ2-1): DVKVTQSSRYLVKRTGEKVFLECVQDMDHENMFWYRQDPGLGLRLIYFSYDVKMKEKGDIPEGYSVSREKKERFSLILESASTNQTSMYLCASSTEPLGLAGFDEQFFGPGTRLTVL.

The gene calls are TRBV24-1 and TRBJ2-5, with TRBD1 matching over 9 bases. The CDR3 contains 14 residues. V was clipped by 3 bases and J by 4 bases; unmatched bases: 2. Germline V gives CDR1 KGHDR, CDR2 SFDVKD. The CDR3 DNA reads TGTGCCACCAGTGATCCGGACAGGGGAGAGACCCAGTACTTC. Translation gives CATSDPDRGETQYF.

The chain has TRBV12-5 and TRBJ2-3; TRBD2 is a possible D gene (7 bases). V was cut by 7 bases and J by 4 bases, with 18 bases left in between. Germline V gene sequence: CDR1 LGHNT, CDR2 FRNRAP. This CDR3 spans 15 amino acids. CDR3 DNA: TGTGCTAGTGCACCGACCGGCGGGGGCGCAGATACGCAGTATTTT. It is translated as CASAPTGGGADTQYF. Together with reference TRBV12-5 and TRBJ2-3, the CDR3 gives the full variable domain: DARVTQTPRHKVTEMGQEVTMRCQPILGHNTVFWYRQTMMQGLELLAYFRNRAPLDDSGMPKDRFSAEMPDATLATLKIQPSEPRDSAVYFCASAPTGGGADTQYFGPGTRLTVL.

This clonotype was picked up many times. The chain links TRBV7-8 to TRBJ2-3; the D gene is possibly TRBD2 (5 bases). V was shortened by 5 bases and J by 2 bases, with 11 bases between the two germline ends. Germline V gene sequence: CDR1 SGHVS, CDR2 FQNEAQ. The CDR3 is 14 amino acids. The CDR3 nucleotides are TGTGCCAGCAGCAAGGTAGCGATCACAGATACGCAGTATTTT. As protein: CASSKVAITDTQYF.

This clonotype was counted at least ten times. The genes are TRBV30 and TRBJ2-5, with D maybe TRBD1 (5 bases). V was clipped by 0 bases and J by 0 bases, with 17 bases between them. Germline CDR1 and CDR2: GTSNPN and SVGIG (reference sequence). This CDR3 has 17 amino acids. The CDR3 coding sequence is TGTGCCTGGAGTGTAAATTCACCAGGGCTGTACCAAGAGACCCAGTACTTC. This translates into CAWSVNSPGLYQETQYF. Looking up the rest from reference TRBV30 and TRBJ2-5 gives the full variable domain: SQTIHQWPATLVQPVGSPLSLECTVEGTSNPNLYWYRQAAGRGLQLLFYSVGIGQISSEVPQNLSASRPQDRQFILSSKKLLLSDSGFYLCAWSVNSPGLYQETQYFGPGTRLLVL.

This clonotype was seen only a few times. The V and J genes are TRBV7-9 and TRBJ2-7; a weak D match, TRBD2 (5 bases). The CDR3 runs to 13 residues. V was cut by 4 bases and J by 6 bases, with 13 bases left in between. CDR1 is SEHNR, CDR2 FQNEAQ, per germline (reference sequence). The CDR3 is CASSSSSGTEQYF. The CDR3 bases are TGTGCCAGCAGCTCTTCCTCGGGAACCGAGCAGTACTTC. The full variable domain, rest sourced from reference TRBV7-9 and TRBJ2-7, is DTGVSQNPRHKITKRGQNVTFRCDPISEHNRLYWYRQTLGQGPEFLTYFQNEAQLEKSRLLSDRFSAERPKGSFSTLEIQRTEQGDSAMYLCASSSSSGTEQYFGPGTRLTVT.